The 9 T cell receptor beta chains presented below share a single source sample, sequenced in a study of shared clonotypes between healthy human individuals. TCRdb's copy holds only in-frame clones and misses some; the assay was immunoSEQ multiplex PCR. The table lists hundreds of thousands of clones, more than 70% of them singletons, with around 2% in the top ten. Sequenced input: memory CD4+ T cells sorted from blood. Documented subset: CD45RA-negative fraction. These receptors all stem from a woman in her 30s in good health.

CDR3 loop: CASSFTGTSGSYETQYF. The CDR3 nucleotides are TGCGCCAGCAGCTTCACCGGGACTAGCGGGAGTTACGAGACCCAGTACTTC. The rearrangement links TRBV5-1 to TRBJ2-5, with 14 bases identical to TRBD2. CDR1 and CDR2 from the germline V gene are SGHRS and YFSETQ. The V gene end was trimmed by 2 bases and the J gene end by 5 bases; junction bases not matched to a gene: 8. The CDR3 has 17 amino acids.

CDR3 DNA: TGTGCCAGCAGTCGGGACAGGGCCGACAATCAGCCCCAGCATTTT. Its translation is CASSRDRADNQPQHF. The genes are TRBV6-5 and TRBJ1-5; 9 nucleotides align to TRBD1. CDR1 is MNHEY and CDR2 is SVGAGI in the germline V gene. The length of the CDR3 is 15 residues. Trimming at V came to 5 bases and at J to 3 bases, leaving 5 bases not matched to a gene.

The chain links TRBV15 to TRBJ2-1; 7 bases agree with TRBD2. The CDR3 has 16 amino acids. Trimming took 0 bases from V and 2 from J; bases not matched to a gene: 4. CDR1 and CDR2 (germline): LNHNV, YYDKDF (reference sequence). The CDR3 here is CATSREGGHPYNEQFF. Here the CDR3 DNA reads TGTGCCACCAGCAGAGAGGGAGGGCACCCCTACAATGAGCAGTTCTTC.

V gene TRBV5-1 combines with J gene TRBJ2-7, with 7 nucleotides matching TRBD1. The CDR3 contains 14 residues. The germline gives CDR1 SGHRS, CDR2 YFSETQ. The V segment lost 6 bases and the J segment 2 bases; nucleotides outside the gene matches: 8. The CDR3 spells CASTSGTETYEQYF. The CDR3 coding sequence is TGCGCCAGCACCTCCGGGACAGAGACCTACGAGCAGTACTTC.

This clone came up a few times. This chain connects TRBV7-2 to TRBJ2-3, with D unclear. The CDR3 is made up of 13 amino acids. Germline V gene lookup returns CDR1 SGHTA and CDR2 FQGNSA. With 1 base removed from V and 5 bases from J, the gap between germline ends came to 7 bases. CDR3 coding DNA: TGTGCCAGCAGCTTAGTATACGGAGATACGCAGTATTTT. Its protein is CASSLVYGDTQYF. The full variable domain, completed using reference TRBV7-2 and TRBJ2-3, is GAGVSQSPSNKVTEKGKDVELRCDPISGHTALYWYRQSLGQGLEFLIYFQGNSAPDKSGLPSDRFSAERTGGSVSTLTIQRTQQEDSAVYLCASSLVYGDTQYFGPGTRLTVL.

The chain links TRBV7-3 to TRBJ2-7; D is ambiguous. This CDR3 has 17 amino acids. Looked up from germline, CDR1 is SGHTA and CDR2 is FQGTGA. Trimming left V 1 base short and J 0 bases short, with 16 bases between. CDR3 DNA sequence: TGTGCCAGCAGCTTAATCGTGGGCCAGGCCGGCTCCTACGAGCAGTACTTC. This codes for CASSLIVGQAGSYEQYF. The variable domain in full, with the rest retrieved from reference TRBV7-3 and TRBJ2-7, is GAGVSQTPSNKVTEKGKYVELRCDPISGHTALYWYRQSLGQGPEFLIYFQGTGAADDSGLPNDRFFAVRPEGSVSTLKIQRTERGDSAVYLCASSLIVGQAGSYEQYFGPGTRLTVT.

The rearrangement joins TRBV7-2 to TRBJ2-3; D is ambiguous. CDR1 is SGHTA and CDR2 is FQGNSA in the germline V gene. The CDR3 runs to 14 residues. V was shortened by 5 bases and J by 2 bases, with 11 bases between the two germline ends. The CDR3 region is CASSAGRITDTQYF. CDR3 bases: TGTGCCAGCAGCGCAGGACGGATCACAGATACGCAGTATTTT. The complete variable domain, with remaining parts taken from reference TRBV7-2 and TRBJ2-3, reads GAGVSQSPSNKVTEKGKDVELRCDPISGHTALYWYRQSLGQGLEFLIYFQGNSAPDKSGLPSDRFSAERTGGSVSTLTIQRTQQEDSAVYLCASSAGRITDTQYFGPGTRLTVL.

This chain links TRBV28 with TRBJ2-2, with unresolved D. Between the trimmed V and J ends, which lost 5 bases and 6 bases, there was a span of 13 bases. Germline CDR1 MDHEN, CDR2 SYDVKM. CDR3 size: 14 residues. The CDR3 DNA reads TGTGCCAGCAGTATCCCGGGTAGGGCCGGGGAGCTGTTTTTT. Protein sequence: CASSIPGRAGELFF.

This chain links TRBV6-6 with TRBJ2-2; 11 bases are a match to TRBD1. In germline, CDR1 is MNHNY, CDR2 SVGAGI (reference sequence). The V and J ends lost 3 bases and 4 bases, in that order; junction bases with no gene match: 4. This CDR3 contains 16 residues. CDR3 in amino acids: CASSYRTGGGTGELFF. The CDR3 nucleotides are TGTGCCAGCAGTTATAGGACAGGGGGCGGCACCGGGGAGCTGTTTTTT.